The entry that follows covers one TCR beta chain sequence. This sample was taken from a study of blood T cell repertoires in COVID-19. Study overall: Sites in the United States, Italy and Spain provided acute and convalescent COVID-19 samples. PBMCs, B-cell-depleted T cells, or T cells provided the cDNA or gDNA that made up the material.

Profiling relied on immunoSEQ multiplex PCR, and the TCRdb table lists in-frame clones only, not all of them. This sample has roughly 290,000 clones, with around 88% found just once. This CDR3 is 14 amino acids long. CDR1 is SNHLY and CDR2 is FYNNEI in the germline V gene. Trimming took 6 bases from V and 6 from J; bases not matched to a gene: 6. This receptor was identified in a woman in her 30s who had recovered from COVID-19. The sample consisted of peripheral blood. This sequence joins TRBV2 and TRBJ1-5; TRBD1 agrees at 9 bases. CDR3 amino acids: CASSPDRGLQPQHF. CDR3 bases: TGTGCCAGCAGCCCGGACAGGGGTCTTCAGCCCCAGCATTTT.